This TCR beta chain was recovered during a study of T cell responses to AZD1222 COVID-19 vaccine. From germline, CDR1 is SGDLS and CDR2 YYNGEE. The CDR3 is made up of 16 amino acids. Germline trimming cut 1 base from V and 7 bases from J; bases unmatched to any gene: 9. Measured with immunoSEQ multiplex PCR; TCRdb has only the in-frame clones, and not every one. Seen here are more than 70,000 clones, 70% to 90% observed once, and the top ten hold around 1.3%. The specimen comprised peripheral blood, sampled 28 days after the second AZD1222 dose. J is TRBJ2-1 and V is TRBV9; 9 bases are a match to TRBD2. The sequence was collected from an adult who received the AZD1222 COVID-19 vaccine. The CDR3 protein is CASSVSLAGGINEQFF. Here the CDR3 DNA reads TGTGCCAGCAGCGTAAGTCTGGCGGGAGGGATTAATGAGCAGTTCTTC. Full variable domain (missing parts from reference TRBV9 and TRBJ2-1): DSGVTQTPKHLITATGQRVTLRCSPRSGDLSVYWYQQSLDQGLQFLIQYYNGEERAKGNILERFSAQQFPDLHSELNLSSLELGDSALYFCASSVSLAGGINEQFFGPGTRLTVL.